This record covers a single TCR beta chain. Its specificity is not known. The data stem from a study of cytomegalovirus exposure and HLA in healthy donors. CDR3 size: 14 residues. Study-wide points: Later work associated fewer than 20,000 TCR beta sequences with HLA alleles at 0.05 false discovery rate. Across donors, sequencing depth was assumed by presence/absence analyses to be roughly uniform.

The PCR used 60 Vbeta and 13 Jbeta primers. Libraries were prepared by immunoSEQ multiplex PCR; TCRdb keeps only in-frame clonotypes and omits some of them. The sample lists more than 100,000 clones, approximately 80% occurring once. The chain carries TRBV21-1 and TRBJ2-7; the DNA was not used to check the table's D call, TRBD1. TRBV21-1 is noted as a pseudogene. The specimen was PBMCs. The receptor comes from a woman aged 60 to 75 in good health and CMV-seronegative. The CDR3 sequence: CASSKAGQGNEQYF. DNA of the CDR3: TGTGCCAGCAGCAAAGCCGGACAGGGGAACGAGCAGTACTTC.